This T cell receptor beta chain was identified during a study of shared clonotypes between healthy human individuals. General study findings and limits: Sorted-subset sequencing, rarefaction showed, was incomplete despite large depth. It was the few donors that limited the genetic and exposure-history diversity represented.

Cells designated naive CD8 were CD45RO-negative and were positively selected for CCR7, with terminally differentiated effector memory CD45RA+ cells excluded. The CDR3 extends over 13 amino acids. The V end was cut by 4 bases, the J end by 7 bases, with 10 bases between. Germline-derived CDR1 and CDR2 are MGHRA and YSYEKL. This clone has just a few counts. Its antigen is still unknown. Measured with immunoSEQ multiplex PCR; TCRdb has only the in-frame clones, and not every one. The sample includes about 2,100,000 clones, under 95% of them seen just once. The origin of this receptor is a man younger than 30 in good health. Some clones in this sample may be carry-over from other donors' samples. The V gene is TRBV4-1, the J gene TRBJ1-4; no firm D call. Material for sequencing was naive CD8+ T cells from PBMCs. The CDR3 protein is CASSPLAGEKLFF. The CDR3 DNA reads as TGCGCCAGCAGCCCACTGGCAGGTGAAAAACTGTTTTTT.